This TCR beta chain was observed in a study of patients with pleural tuberculosis. Trimming stripped 9 bases from V and 3 bases from J, with 14 bases between. The V gene's germline CDR1 is MNHNS and CDR2 SASEGT. The length of the CDR3 is 14 residues. Each CDR3 protein is one row after TCRdb ran MiXCR on the reads. Of 40,000 to 55,000 distinct CDR3 sequences in the sample, approximately 7.9% were seen once. The sequence derives from a human donor with pleural tuberculosis. V usage is TRBV6-1 and J usage is TRBJ1-4; D is unclear. This CDR3 is CASSSTEANEKLFF. The CDR3 DNA reads TGTGCCAGTAGCTCGACGGAGGCTAATGAAAAACTGTTTTTT.